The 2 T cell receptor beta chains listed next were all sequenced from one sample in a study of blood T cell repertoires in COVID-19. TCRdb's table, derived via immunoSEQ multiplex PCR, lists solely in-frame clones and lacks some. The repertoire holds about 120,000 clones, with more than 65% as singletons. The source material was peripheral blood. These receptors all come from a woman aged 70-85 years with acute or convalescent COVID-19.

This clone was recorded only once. This CDR3 reads CASSSGTPDTQYF. As DNA, the CDR3 is TGTGCCAGTTCCTCCGGGACTCCAGATACGCAGTATTTT. This chain uses TRBV19 with TRBJ2-3, with a tentative D call TRBD2 (6 bases). Trimming pared 8 bases from V and 4 bases from J, leaving 13 bases between. The CDR3 contains 13 residues. Germline V gene lookup returns CDR1 LNHDA and CDR2 SQIVND (reference sequence).

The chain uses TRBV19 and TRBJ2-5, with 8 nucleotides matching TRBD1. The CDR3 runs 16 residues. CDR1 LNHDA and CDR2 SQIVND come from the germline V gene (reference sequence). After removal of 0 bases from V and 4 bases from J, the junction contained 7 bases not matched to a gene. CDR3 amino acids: CASSIDSRQGRETQYF. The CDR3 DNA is TGTGCCAGTAGTATAGATTCCCGACAGGGGCGAGAGACCCAGTACTTC.